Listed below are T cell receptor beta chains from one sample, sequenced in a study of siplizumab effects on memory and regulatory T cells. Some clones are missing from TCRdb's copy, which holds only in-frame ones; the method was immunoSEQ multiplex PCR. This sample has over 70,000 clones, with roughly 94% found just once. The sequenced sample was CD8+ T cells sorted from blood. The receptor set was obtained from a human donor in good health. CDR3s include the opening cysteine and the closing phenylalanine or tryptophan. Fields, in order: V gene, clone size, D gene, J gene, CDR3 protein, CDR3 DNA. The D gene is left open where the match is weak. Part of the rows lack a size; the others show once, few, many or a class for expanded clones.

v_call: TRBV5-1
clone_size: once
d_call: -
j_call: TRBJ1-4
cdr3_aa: CASSLSTGTNEKLFF
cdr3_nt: TGCGCCAGCAGCTTATCCACAGGGACTAATGAAAAACTGTTTTTT

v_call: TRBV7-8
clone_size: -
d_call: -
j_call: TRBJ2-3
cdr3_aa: CASSLGFGEDTQYF
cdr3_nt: TGTGCCAGCAGCTTAGGGTTTGGGGAAGATACGCAGTATTTT

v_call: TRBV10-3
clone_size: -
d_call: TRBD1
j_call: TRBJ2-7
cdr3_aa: CATPTRQGHYEQYF
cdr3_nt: TGTGCCACCCCAACCCGACAGGGTCACTACGAGCAGTACTTC

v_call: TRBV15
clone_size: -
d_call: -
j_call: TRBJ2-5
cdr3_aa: CATSGASQETQYF
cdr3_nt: TGTGCCACCAGCGGAGCGAGCCAAGAGACCCAGTACTTC

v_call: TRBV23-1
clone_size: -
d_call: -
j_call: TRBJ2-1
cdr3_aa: CASSRRAYPPNEQFF
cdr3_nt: TGCGCCAGCAGTCGTAGGGCATATCCGCCCAATGAGCAGTTCTTC

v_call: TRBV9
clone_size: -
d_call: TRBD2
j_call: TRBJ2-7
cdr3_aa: CASSAGGSYEQYF
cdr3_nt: TGTGCCAGCAGCGCGGGGGGATCCTACGAGCAGTACTTC

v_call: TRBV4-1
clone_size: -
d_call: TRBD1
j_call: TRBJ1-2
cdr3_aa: CASSQGVQGARYGYTF
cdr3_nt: TGCGCCAGCAGCCAAGGAGTACAGGGGGCACGGTATGGCTACACCTTC

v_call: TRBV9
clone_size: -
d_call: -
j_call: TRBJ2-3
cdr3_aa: CASSVDGRGTDTQYF
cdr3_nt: TGTGCCAGCAGCGTAGATGGCCGGGGGACAGATACGCAGTATTTT

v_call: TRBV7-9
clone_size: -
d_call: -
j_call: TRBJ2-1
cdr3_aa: CASSRLGSSYNEQFF
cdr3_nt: TGTGCCAGCAGCCGACTTGGGAGCTCCTACAATGAGCAGTTCTTC

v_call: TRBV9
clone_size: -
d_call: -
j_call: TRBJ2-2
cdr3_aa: CASSVDGAPNTGELFF
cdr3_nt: TGTGCCAGCAGCGTAGATGGGGCCCCGAACACCGGGGAGCTGTTTTTT

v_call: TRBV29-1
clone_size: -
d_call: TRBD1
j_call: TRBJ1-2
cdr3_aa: CSVAGTGGF
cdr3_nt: TGCAGCGTCGCCGGGACAGGGGGCTTC

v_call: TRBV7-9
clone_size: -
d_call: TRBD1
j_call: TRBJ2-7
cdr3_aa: CASSLGGTGISYEQYF
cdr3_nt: TGTGCCAGCAGCTTAGGGGGGACAGGGATCTCCTACGAGCAGTACTTC

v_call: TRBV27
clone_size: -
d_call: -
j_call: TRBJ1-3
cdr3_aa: CASSEDFSGNTIYF
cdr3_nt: TGTGCCAGCAGTGAGGATTTCTCTGGAAACACCATATATTTT

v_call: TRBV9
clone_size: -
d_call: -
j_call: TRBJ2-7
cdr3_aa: CASSVGSDSSYEQYF
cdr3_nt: TGTGCCAGCAGCGTCGGCAGCGATTCCTCCTACGAGCAGTACTTC

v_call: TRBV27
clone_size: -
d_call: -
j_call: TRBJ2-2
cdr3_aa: CASGNTGELFF
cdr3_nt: TGTGCCAGCGGGAACACCGGGGAGCTGTTTTTT

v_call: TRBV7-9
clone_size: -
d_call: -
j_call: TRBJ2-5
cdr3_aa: CASSPPSVVETQYF
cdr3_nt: TGTGCCAGCAGCCCCCCCAGCGTGGTCGAGACCCAGTACTTC

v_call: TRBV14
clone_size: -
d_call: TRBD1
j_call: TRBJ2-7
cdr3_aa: CASSRTGDPYEQYF
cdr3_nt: TGTGCCAGCAGCCGAACAGGGGATCCCTACGAGCAGTACTTC

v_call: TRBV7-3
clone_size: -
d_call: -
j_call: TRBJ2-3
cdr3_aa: CASSFVTDTQYF
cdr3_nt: TGTGCCAGCAGCTTTGTCACAGATACGCAGTATTTT

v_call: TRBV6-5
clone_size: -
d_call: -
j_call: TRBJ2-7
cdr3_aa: CASRSGLEQYF
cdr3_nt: TGTGCCAGCAGAAGCGGGCTCGAGCAGTACTTC

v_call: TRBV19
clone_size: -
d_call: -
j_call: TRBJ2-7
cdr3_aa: CASSIGGIYEQYF
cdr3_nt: TGTGCCAGTAGTATAGGCGGTATATACGAGCAGTACTTC

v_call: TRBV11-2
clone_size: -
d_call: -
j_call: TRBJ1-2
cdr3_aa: CASSLGGNYGYTF
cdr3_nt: TGTGCCAGCAGCTTAGGGGGAAATTATGGCTACACCTTC

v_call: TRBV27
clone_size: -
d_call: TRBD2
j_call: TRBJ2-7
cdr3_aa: CASSYGLAGVNEQYF
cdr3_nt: TGTGCCAGCAGTTATGGACTAGCGGGAGTTAACGAGCAGTACTTC

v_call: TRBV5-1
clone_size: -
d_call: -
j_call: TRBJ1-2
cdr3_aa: CASSLAIDAGFTF
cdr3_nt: TGCGCCAGCAGCTTGGCTATAGACGCCGGGTTCACCTTC

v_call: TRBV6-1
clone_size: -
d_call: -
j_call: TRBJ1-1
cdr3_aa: CASSDRYPEAFF
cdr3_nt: TGTGCCAGCAGTGACCGGTACCCTGAAGCTTTCTTT

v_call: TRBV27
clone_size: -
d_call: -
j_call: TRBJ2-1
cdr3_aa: CASSWGYRESYNEQFF
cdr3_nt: TGTGCCAGCAGTTGGGGATACAGGGAATCCTACAATGAGCAGTTCTTC

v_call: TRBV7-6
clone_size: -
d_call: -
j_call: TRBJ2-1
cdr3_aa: CASSLAPGTPRAYNEQFF
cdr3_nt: TGTGCCAGCAGCTTAGCGCCCGGGACTCCCAGGGCTTACAATGAGCAGTTCTTC

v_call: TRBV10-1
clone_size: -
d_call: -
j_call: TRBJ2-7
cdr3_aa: CASSEGSEQYF
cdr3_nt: TGCGCCAGCAGTGAAGGGTCCGAGCAGTACTTC

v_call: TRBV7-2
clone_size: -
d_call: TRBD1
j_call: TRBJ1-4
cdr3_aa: CASSLPYQGGGEKLFF
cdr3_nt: TGTGCCAGCAGTTTGCCGTATCAGGGGGGGGGTGAAAAACTGTTTTTT

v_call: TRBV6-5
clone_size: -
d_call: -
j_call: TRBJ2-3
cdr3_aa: CASSKQGSPDTQYF
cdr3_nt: TGTGCCAGCAGTAAACAGGGTTCCCCCGATACGCAGTATTTT

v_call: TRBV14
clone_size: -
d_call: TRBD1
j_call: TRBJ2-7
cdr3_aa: CASSQLTGGSSYEQYF
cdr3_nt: TGTGCCAGCAGCCAATTGACAGGGGGGTCCTCCTACGAGCAGTACTTC

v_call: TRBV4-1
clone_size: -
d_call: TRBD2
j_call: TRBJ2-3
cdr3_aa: CASSQDPNSGTSTDTQYF
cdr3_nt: TGCGCCAGCAGCCAAGATCCTAATAGCGGGACTAGCACAGATACGCAGTATTTT

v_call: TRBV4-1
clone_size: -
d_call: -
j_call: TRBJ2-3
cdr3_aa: CASSQARGEADTQYF
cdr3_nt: TGCGCCAGCAGCCAAGCAAGAGGGGAGGCAGATACGCAGTATTTT

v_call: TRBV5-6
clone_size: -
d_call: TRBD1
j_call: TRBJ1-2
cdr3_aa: CASSPVGQGIEGYTF
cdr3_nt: TGTGCCAGCAGCCCGGTCGGACAGGGGATTGAGGGCTACACCTTC

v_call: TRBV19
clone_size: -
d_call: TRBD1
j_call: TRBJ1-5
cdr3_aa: CASSPTGGVQPQHF
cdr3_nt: TGTGCCAGTAGTCCGACAGGGGGCGTGCAGCCCCAGCATTTT

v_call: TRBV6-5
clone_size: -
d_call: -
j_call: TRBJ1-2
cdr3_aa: CASMGVGGAYGYTF
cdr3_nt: TGTGCCAGCATGGGCGTGGGGGGCGCCTATGGCTACACCTTC

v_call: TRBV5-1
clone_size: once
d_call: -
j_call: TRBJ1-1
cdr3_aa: CASSLKPRTLNTEAFF
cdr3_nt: TGCGCCAGCAGCTTGAAACCGAGGACCTTGAACACTGAAGCTTTCTTT

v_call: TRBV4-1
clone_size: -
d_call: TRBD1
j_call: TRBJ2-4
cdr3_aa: CASSQDRAGGAIQYF
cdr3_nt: TGCGCCAGCAGCCAAGACCGGGCAGGGGGCGCCATTCAGTACTTC

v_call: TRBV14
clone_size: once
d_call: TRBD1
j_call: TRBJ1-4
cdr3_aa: CASSQEPQGADEKLFF
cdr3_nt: TGTGCCAGCAGCCAAGAGCCACAGGGGGCTGATGAAAAACTGTTTTTT

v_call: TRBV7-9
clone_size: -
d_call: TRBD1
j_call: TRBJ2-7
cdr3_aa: CASSLRTGDNTYEQYF
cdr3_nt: TGTGCCAGCAGCTTACGGACAGGGGATAATACCTACGAGCAGTACTTC

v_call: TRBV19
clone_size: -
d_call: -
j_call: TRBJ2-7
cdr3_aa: CASSSTRTVYEQYF
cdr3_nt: TGTGCCAGTAGTTCAACCAGGACCGTTTACGAGCAGTACTTC

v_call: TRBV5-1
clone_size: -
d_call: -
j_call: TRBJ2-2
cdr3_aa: CASSFPSGAGGPGELFF
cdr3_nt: TGCGCCAGCAGCTTCCCCTCAGGGGCAGGCGGGCCCGGGGAGCTGTTTTTT

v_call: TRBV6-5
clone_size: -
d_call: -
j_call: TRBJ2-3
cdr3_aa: CASSYFRTSTDTQYF
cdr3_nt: TGTGCCAGCAGTTACTTCAGGACTAGCACAGATACGCAGTATTTT

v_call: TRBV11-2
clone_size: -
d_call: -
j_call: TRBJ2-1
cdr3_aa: CASRGLGSPDQFF
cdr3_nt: TGTGCCAGCAGGGGGCTTGGCTCGCCGGATCAGTTCTTC

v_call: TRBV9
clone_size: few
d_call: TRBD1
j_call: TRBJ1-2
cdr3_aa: CASSVGERGHGYTF
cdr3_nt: TGTGCCAGCAGCGTAGGAGAAAGGGGGCATGGCTACACCTTC

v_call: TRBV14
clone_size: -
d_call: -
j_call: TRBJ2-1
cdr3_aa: CASSQDSLYSENGEQFF
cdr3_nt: TGTGCCAGCAGCCAAGACAGCTTGTATAGCGAGAATGGTGAGCAGTTCTTC

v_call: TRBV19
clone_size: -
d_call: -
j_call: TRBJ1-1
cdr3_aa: CASSISAGGDEAFF
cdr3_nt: TGTGCCAGTAGTATCTCCGCGGGGGGCGATGAAGCTTTCTTT

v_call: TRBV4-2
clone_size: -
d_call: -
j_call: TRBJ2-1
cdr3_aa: CASSLRAPGVEQFF
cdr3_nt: TGTGCCAGCAGCCTAAGGGCCCCAGGGGTTGAGCAGTTCTTC

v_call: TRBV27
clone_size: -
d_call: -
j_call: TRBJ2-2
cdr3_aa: CASSPNTGELFF
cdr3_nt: TGTGCCAGCAGTCCAAACACCGGGGAGCTGTTTTTT

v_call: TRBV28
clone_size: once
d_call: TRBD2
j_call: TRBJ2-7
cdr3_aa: CASSYGTSGSSYEQYF
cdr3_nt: TGTGCCAGCAGTTATGGGACTAGCGGAAGCTCCTACGAGCAGTACTTC

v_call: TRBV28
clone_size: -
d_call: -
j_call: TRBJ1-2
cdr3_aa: CASRRGGYTF
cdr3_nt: TGTGCCAGCAGAAGGGGAGGCTACACCTTC

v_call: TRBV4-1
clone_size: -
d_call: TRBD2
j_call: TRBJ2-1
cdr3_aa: CASSQGTSGRNEQFF
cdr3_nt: TGCGCCAGCAGCCAAGGGACTAGCGGACGGAATGAGCAGTTCTTC

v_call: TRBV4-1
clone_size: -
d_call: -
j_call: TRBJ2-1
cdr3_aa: CASSQDWGEGSYNEQFF
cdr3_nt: TGCGCCAGCAGCCAAGATTGGGGGGAAGGCTCCTACAATGAGCAGTTCTTC

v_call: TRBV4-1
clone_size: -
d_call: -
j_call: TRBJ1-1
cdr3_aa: CASSQDRLGEEAFF
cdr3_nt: TGCGCCAGCAGCCAAGATCGATTAGGGGAAGAAGCTTTCTTT

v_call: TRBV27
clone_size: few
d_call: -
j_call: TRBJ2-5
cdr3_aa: CASSFRTDSPKYF
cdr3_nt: TGTGCCAGCAGTTTCCGAACCGACAGCCCGAAGTACTTC

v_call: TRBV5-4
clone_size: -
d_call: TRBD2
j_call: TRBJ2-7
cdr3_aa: CASSTGLATYEQYF
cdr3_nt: TGTGCCAGCAGCACGGGACTAGCCACCTACGAGCAGTACTTC

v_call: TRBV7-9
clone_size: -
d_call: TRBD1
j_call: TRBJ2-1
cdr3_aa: CASSLAPGQGGGSYNEQFF
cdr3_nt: TGTGCCAGCAGCTTAGCACCGGGACAGGGAGGAGGGTCCTACAATGAGCAGTTCTTC